These 22 T cell receptor beta chains were all obtained from the same sample, sequenced in a study of blood T cells in healthy people across ages. Sample-barcoded 5' priming and a J-beta primer mix drove a second PCR of about 6 to 12 cycles. TCRdb reprocessed the 5' RACE reads via MiXCR and lists one record per CDR3 protein. The profile shows roughly 1,700,000 distinct CDR3 sequences, roughly 30% of them singletons. The sample comprised blood. These receptors came from a woman aged 25 to 39 in good health.

This clonotype was found many times. This chain uses TRBV12-3 or TRBV12-4 with TRBJ2-7, with D perhaps matching TRBD1 (6 bases). Trimming shortened V by 3 bases and J by 6 bases, and 18 bases separated the two germline ends. CDR3 length: 15 residues. CDR3 DNA: TGTGCCAGCAGTTTGGGTACAGGGTTACGCAGCGAGCAGTACTTC. Its protein product is CASSLGTGLRSEQYF.

V usage is TRBV28 and J usage is TRBJ2-3; 7 positions match TRBD1. The V segment lost 6 bases and the J segment 2 bases; nucleotides outside the gene matches: 14. CDR1 MDHEN and CDR2 SYDVKM come from the germline V gene. The CDR3 runs to 17 residues. This CDR3 is CASSPDRDQGLTDTQYF. The CDR3 DNA is TGTGCCAGCAGCCCCGACAGGGATCAGGGCCTCACAGATACGCAGTATTTT.

This clonotype has more than one count but fewer than ten. The rearrangement uses TRBV7-3 and TRBJ2-2; 12 nucleotides agree with TRBD1. Germline V gives CDR1 SGHTA, CDR2 FQGTGA. This CDR3 comprises 16 residues. Trimming took 5 bases from V and 7 from J; bases not matched to a gene: 8. CDR3 sequence (DNA): TGTGCCAGCAGCATCCGGGACAGGGGGCAGGGCGGGGAGCTGTTTTTT. It is translated as CASSIRDRGQGGELFF.

The rearrangement links TRBV28 to TRBJ1-6; D might be TRBD1 (6 bases). V lost 5 bases to trimming and J lost 7 bases, with 21 bases between them. Germline V gene sequence: CDR1 MDHEN, CDR2 SYDVKM. The CDR3 spans 17 residues. The CDR3 nucleotides read TGTGCCAGCAGTCCCCTACGGGGGGGCGCAGAAAATTCACCCCTCCACTTT. Protein sequence: CASSPLRGGAENSPLHF. Full variable domain (rest looked up from reference TRBV28 and TRBJ1-6): DVKVTQSSRYLVKRTGEKVFLECVQDMDHENMFWYRQDPGLGLRLIYFSYDVKMKEKGDIPEGYSVSREKKERFSLILESASTNQTSMYLCASSPLRGGAENSPLHFGNGTRLTVT.

Comment on this clonotype: Compared with germline, one end of the junction differs, possibly owing to a read error. The CDR3 region has the DNA TGTGCCAGCAGTTTAGGGGTCGAGAGCACAGATATGCAGTATTTT. Translated: CASSLGVESTDMQYF. The chain recombines TRBV12-3 or TRBV12-4 with TRBJ2-3; unclear D gene. The CDR3 is made up of 15 amino acids.

The chain combines TRBV6-5 with TRBJ1-1, with D maybe TRBD1 (6 bases). V was trimmed by 2 bases and J by 3 bases, leaving 28 bases between them. Germline V lookup: CDR1 MNHEY, CDR2 SVGAGI. The CDR3 is 20 amino acids. CDR3: CASSYTEQPTSGGRDTEAFF. DNA for the CDR3: TGTGCCAGCAGTTACACCGAACAGCCCACCTCGGGGGGCAGGGACACTGAAGCTTTCTTT.

There are many counts of this clonotype. The chain joins TRBV6-1 to TRBJ2-1, with TRBD2 identical over 8 bases. The CDR3 has 13 amino acids. Germline CDR1 reads MNHNS; CDR2 reads SASEGT. This CDR3 reads CASGGDSYNEQFF. CDR3 bases: TGTGCTTCGGGGGGGGACTCCTACAATGAGCAGTTCTTC.

The V and J genes are TRBV7-9 and TRBJ1-1, with 9 bases identical to TRBD1. The CDR3 covers 15 residues. V shed 5 bases and J 5 bases; nucleotides not matched to a gene: 9. Germline V gene lookup returns CDR1 SEHNR and CDR2 FQNEAQ (reference sequence). CDR3: CASSKSRDRETEAFF. The CDR3 coding sequence is TGTGCCAGCAGCAAGTCCCGGGACAGGGAGACTGAAGCTTTCTTT. The full variable domain, rest sourced from reference TRBV7-9 and TRBJ1-1, is DTGVSQNPRHKITKRGQNVTFRCDPISEHNRLYWYRQTLGQGPEFLTYFQNEAQLEKSRLLSDRFSAERPKGSFSTLEIQRTEQGDSAMYLCASSKSRDRETEAFFGQGTRLTVV.

This clonotype was observed many times. The J gene is TRBJ2-4, the V gene TRBV12-3 or TRBV12-4; 11 nucleotides align to TRBD2. The junction had 5 bases not matched to a gene; V was cut back by 6 bases and J by 7 bases. The CDR3 is 14 amino acids. Here the CDR3 reads CASSHSGRVNIQYF. The DNA of the CDR3 is TGTGCCAGCAGCCATAGCGGGAGGGTTAACATTCAGTACTTC.

At least ten counts were recorded for this clonotype. This chain uses TRBV29-1 with TRBJ2-5; the D call may be TRBD1 or TRBD2 (5 bases each). The CDR3 length is 13 residues. Trimming shortened V by 7 bases and J by 1 base, and 13 bases separated the two germline ends. Germline V gene sequence: CDR1 SQVTM, CDR2 ANQGSEA. The CDR3 DNA follows: TGCAGCGCGAGACTGGGGACCCAAGAGACCCAGTACTTC. Its translation: CSARLGTQETQYF.

This chain uses TRBV5-1 with TRBJ2-1; 7 bases fit TRBD2. CDR3 length equals 14 residues. V was pared by 4 bases and J by 6 bases, with 7 bases of the junction left unmatched. The germline gives CDR1 SGHRS, CDR2 YFSETQ. The CDR3 nucleotides are TGCGCCAGCAGCCGGGGGGAAGTGCGCAATGAGCAGTTCTTC. It yields the protein CASSRGEVRNEQFF.

The CDR3 region is CASSLSLAALGEQYF. The CDR3 bases are TGTGCCAGCAGCCTCTCACTAGCGGCCCTGGGCGAGCAGTACTTC. The rearrangement uses TRBV7-9 and TRBJ2-5, with 8 bases aligning to TRBD2. With the DNA end fitting TRBJ2-7 better, the J assignment may be wrong. There are 15 residues in the CDR3. Germline loops: CDR1 SEHNR, CDR2 FQNEAQ (reference sequence).

The chain employs TRBV12-3 or TRBV12-4 and TRBJ2-7, with 9 bases matching TRBD2. This CDR3 has 13 residues. The ends lost 5 bases at V and 6 bases at J; junction bases unmatched: 5. The CDR3 loop reads CASSPLLAGEQYF. The DNA for the CDR3 is TGTGCCAGCAGTCCACTACTAGCGGGCGAGCAGTACTTC.

The rearrangement links TRBV7-9 to TRBJ2-2; D not certain. CDR1 is SEHNR and CDR2 is FQNEAQ in the germline V gene (reference sequence). CDR3 size: 16 residues. V was cut by 5 bases and J by 1 base, with 14 bases left in between. The CDR3, as DNA: TGTGCCAGCAGCCAACCTCCAGCTGGGAACACCGGGGAGCTGTTTTTT. Translated, it gives CASSQPPAGNTGELFF. Variable domain in full (rest from reference TRBV7-9 and TRBJ2-2): DTGVSQNPRHKITKRGQNVTFRCDPISEHNRLYWYRQTLGQGPEFLTYFQNEAQLEKSRLLSDRFSAERPKGSFSTLEIQRTEQGDSAMYLCASSQPPAGNTGELFFGEGSRLTVL.

The DNA of the CDR3 is TGTGCCAGCAGAATGGAGACAGGGGGCAATGAGCAGTTCTTC. Its translation is CASRMETGGNEQFF. This sequence joins TRBV2 and TRBJ2-1, with TRBD1 identical over 9 bases. Germline V gives CDR1 SNHLY, CDR2 FYNNEI. CDR3 length: 14 residues. V trimming: 6 bases; J trimming: 6 bases; junction bases outside the gene matches: 6.

The rearrangement links TRBV12-3 or TRBV12-4 to TRBJ1-1; D uncertain. Deletions cut 3 bases from V and 7 bases from J, with 9 bases between. The length of the CDR3 is 12 residues. In DNA form, the CDR3 reads TGTGCCAGCAGTTTGGGTCCTATTGAAGCTTTCTTT. Protein sequence: CASSLGPIEAFF.

With regard to this clonotype: One junction end does not reproduce the germline sequence, and a read error may be involved. The V call is TRBV10-3, the J call TRBJ2-5; D may be TRBD1 or TRBD2 (6 bases each). Germline V gene sequence: CDR1 ENHRY, CDR2 SYGVKD. This CDR3 has 17 amino acids. The CDR3 nucleotides are TGTGCCATCAGTGAGTCATGGGGGGCCGACAGACAAGGGACCCAGTACTTC. Amino acid sequence: CAISESWGADRQGTQYF.

The table lists this clonotype with a few counts. CDR3 region: CSASRGQGGNEKLFF. The CDR3 DNA is TGCAGTGCTAGTCGAGGACAGGGTGGTAATGAAAAACTGTTTTTT. V and J are TRBV20-1 and TRBJ1-4, with 8 positions matching TRBD1. The V and J ends lost 3 bases and 4 bases, in that order; junction bases with no gene match: 7. Germline loops: CDR1 DFQATT, CDR2 SNEGSKA (reference sequence). The CDR3 is made up of 15 amino acids.

With respect to this clonotype: The conserved phenylalanine or tryptophan is not found at the CDR3 terminus, so this likely reflects a read error. The rearrangement joins TRBV24-1 to TRBJ2-1, with D possibly TRBD2 on 5 matching bases. The V and J ends lost 3 bases and 9 bases respectively, with 11 bases between them. The germline V gene has CDR1 KGHDR and CDR2 SFDVKD. This CDR3 spans 13 amino acids. The CDR3: CATSDPRELEQFL. CDR3 in DNA: TGTGCCACCAGTGATCCTAGGGAGCTTGAGCAGTTCTTA.

This clonotype appeared many times. The rearrangement links TRBV6-1 to TRBJ2-1; the match to TRBD2 covers 9 bases. The V gene end was trimmed by 5 bases and the J gene end by 5 bases; junction bases not matched to a gene: 16. Per germline, CDR1 MNHNS and CDR2 SASEGT. This CDR3 region has 18 residues. The CDR3 spells CASSINLNSGRGDNEQFF. DNA for the CDR3: TGTGCCAGCAGTATCAACCTAAATAGCGGGAGAGGGGACAATGAGCAGTTCTTC.

As concerns this clonotype: A much larger clone lies one base from this, so it may be a read error. V usage is TRBV29-1 and J usage is TRBJ2-5; possible D gene TRBD2, 5 bases. In germline, CDR1 is SQVTM, CDR2 ANQGSEA. Trimming stripped 8 bases from V and 4 bases from J, with 11 bases between. This CDR3 region has 11 residues. CDR3 sequence reads: CSFYRGETQYF. CDR3 bases: TGCAGCTTTTACCGGGGAGAGACCCAGTACTTC.

The V and J genes are TRBV21-1 and TRBJ1-2. TRBV21-1 is a documented pseudogene. CDR3 length: 11 residues. The CDR3 sequence: CASSKVPGYTF. CDR3 sequence (DNA): TGTGCCAGCAGCAAAGTACCTGGCTACACCTTC.